Below, one T cell receptor beta chain is given with its context. Generated by immunoSEQ multiplex PCR, the TCRdb table keeps only in-frame clones and is missing some. The sample lists around 110,000 clones; approximately 84% were seen once. Germline CDR1 and CDR2: SQVTM and ANQGSEA. This CDR3 has 13 residues. Trimming cost V 6 bases and J 2 bases; bases outside gene matches: 3. This sample was included in a study of blood T cell repertoires in COVID-19. As for the study in general: Collection of acute and convalescent COVID-19 samples took place in the United States, Italy and Spain.

The sequence derives from a man between 65 and 85 years old with active or convalescent COVID-19. Sequencing was done on a sample of peripheral blood. This rearrangement joins TRBV29-1 to TRBJ1-5; 8 bases fit TRBD1. CDR3 in amino acids: CSVADRGNQPQHF. CDR3 coding DNA: TGCAGCGTAGCGGACAGGGGCAATCAGCCCCAGCATTTT.